The TCR beta chain under discussion was sequenced for a study of radiotherapy plus CTLA-4 blockade in lung cancer. Trimming shortened V by 3 bases and J by 7 bases, and 8 bases separated the two germline ends. Germline V gives CDR1 SGDLS, CDR2 YYNGEE. The CDR3 spans 12 residues. TCRdb's table, derived via immunoSEQ multiplex PCR, lists solely in-frame clones and lacks some. The table lists approximately 77,000 clones, about 79% of them singletons. The chain couples TRBV9 to TRBJ2-1; possible D gene TRBD2, 5 bases. The source was peripheral blood, collected from a patient treated with radiotherapy plus ipilimumab. This clonotype originated in a human donor with non-small cell lung cancer whose response to radiotherapy plus ipilimumab could not be evaluated. Some clones in this sample may be carry-over from other donors' samples. The CDR3 DNA reads TGTGCCAGCAGCGCGGACTTTAATGAGCAGTTCTTC. It is translated as CASSADFNEQFF.